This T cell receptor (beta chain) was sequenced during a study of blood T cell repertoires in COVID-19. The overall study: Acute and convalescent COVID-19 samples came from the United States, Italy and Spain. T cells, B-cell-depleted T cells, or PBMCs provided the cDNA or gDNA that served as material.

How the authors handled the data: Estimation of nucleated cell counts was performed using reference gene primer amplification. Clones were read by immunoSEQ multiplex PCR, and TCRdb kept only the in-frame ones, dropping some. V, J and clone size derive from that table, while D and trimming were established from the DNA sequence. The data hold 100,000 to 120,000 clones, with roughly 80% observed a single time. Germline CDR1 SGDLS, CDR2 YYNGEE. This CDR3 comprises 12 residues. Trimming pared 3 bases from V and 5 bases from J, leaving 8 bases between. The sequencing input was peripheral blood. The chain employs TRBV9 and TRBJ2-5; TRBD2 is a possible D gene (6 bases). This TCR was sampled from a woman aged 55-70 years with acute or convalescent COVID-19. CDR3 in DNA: TGTGCCAGCAGCGAAAGCGGGGAGACCCAGTACTTC. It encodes CASSESGETQYF. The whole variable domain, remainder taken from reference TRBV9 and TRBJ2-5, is DSGVTQTPKHLITATGQRVTLRCSPRSGDLSVYWYQQSLDQGLQFLIQYYNGEERAKGNILERFSAQQFPDLHSELNLSSLELGDSALYFCASSESGETQYFGPGTRLLVL.